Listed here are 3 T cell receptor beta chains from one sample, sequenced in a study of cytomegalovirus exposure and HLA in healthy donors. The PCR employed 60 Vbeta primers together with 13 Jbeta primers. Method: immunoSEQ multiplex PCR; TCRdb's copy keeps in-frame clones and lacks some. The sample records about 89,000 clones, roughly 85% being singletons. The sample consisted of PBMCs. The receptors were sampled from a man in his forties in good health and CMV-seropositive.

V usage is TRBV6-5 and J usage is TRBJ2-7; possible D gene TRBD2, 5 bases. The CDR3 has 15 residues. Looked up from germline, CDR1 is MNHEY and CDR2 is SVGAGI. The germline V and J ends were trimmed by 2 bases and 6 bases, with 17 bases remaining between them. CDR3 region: CASSYGLHRRLEQYF. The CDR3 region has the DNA TGTGCCAGCAGTTACGGCTTACATAGGAGGCTCGAGCAGTACTTC.

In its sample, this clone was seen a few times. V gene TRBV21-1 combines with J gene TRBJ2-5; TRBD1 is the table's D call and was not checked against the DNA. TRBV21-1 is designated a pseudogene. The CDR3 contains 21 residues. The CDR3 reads CASSKDPRTGPFNLYQETQYF. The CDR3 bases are TGTGCCAGCAGCAAAGATCCCCGGACAGGGCCTTTTAACCTGTACCAAGAGACCCAGTACTTC.

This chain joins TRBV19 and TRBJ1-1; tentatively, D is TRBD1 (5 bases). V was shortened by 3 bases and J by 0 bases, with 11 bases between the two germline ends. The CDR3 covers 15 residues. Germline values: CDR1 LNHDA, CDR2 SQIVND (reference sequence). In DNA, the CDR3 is TGTGCCAGTAGTATTTCCCCAGGGATGAACACTGAAGCTTTCTTT. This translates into CASSISPGMNTEAFF.